The clone carrying this T cell receptor (beta chain) was observed a handful of times. Its specificity is unknown. TCRdb fed the reads into MiXCR, producing one record per CDR3 protein. The profile covers just over 450,000 distinct CDR3 sequences, with roughly 42% appearing a single time and about two fifths taken by the ten largest. Germline V gene lookup returns CDR1 PRHDT and CDR2 FYEKMQ (reference sequence). The CDR3 sequence is 14 residues long. Trimming took 5 bases from V and 3 from J, leaving 14 bases between them. The sample comes from a study of T cell repertoires in cytomegalovirus infection. Broader study findings: CMV carriers with the relevant HLA were identified by cumulative public TCR beta family frequency. In two of eight donors, the top clonotype was HLA-C-restricted CMV-specific.

The clonotype was recovered from a human donor in good health (CMV status not recorded). Some clones in this sample may be carry-over from other donors' samples. This material consisted of cultured PBMCs, taken from culture after CMV antigen stimulation. The chain has TRBV13 and TRBJ2-7; D remains ambiguous. CDR3 coding DNA: TGTGCCAGCAGCGCCAGAAGGAAGGGCTACGAGCAGTACTTC. This encodes CASSARRKGYEQYF.